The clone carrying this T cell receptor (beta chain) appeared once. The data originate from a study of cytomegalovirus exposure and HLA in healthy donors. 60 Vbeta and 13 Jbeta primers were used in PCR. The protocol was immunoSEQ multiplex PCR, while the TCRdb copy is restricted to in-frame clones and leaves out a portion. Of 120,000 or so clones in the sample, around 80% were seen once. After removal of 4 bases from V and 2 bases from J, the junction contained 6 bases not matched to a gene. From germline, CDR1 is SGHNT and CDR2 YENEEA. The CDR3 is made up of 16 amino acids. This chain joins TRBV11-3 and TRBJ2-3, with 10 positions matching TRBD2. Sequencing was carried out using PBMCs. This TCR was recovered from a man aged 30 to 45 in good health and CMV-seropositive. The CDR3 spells CASSSIAGGTTDTQYF. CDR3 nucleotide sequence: TGTGCCAGCAGCTCAATAGCGGGGGGCACCACAGATACGCAGTATTTT. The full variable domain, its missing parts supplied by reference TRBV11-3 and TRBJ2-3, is EAGVVQSPRYKIIEKKQPVAFWCNPISGHNTLYWYLQNLGQGPELLIRYENEEAVDDSQLPKDRFSAERLKGVDSTLKIQPAELGDSAVYLCASSSIAGGTTDTQYFGPGTRLTVL.